This T cell receptor (beta chain) is from a study of blood T cells in healthy people across ages. The CDR3 length is 13 residues. The germline gives CDR1 SGHTA, CDR2 FQGTGA. Per individual sample, total RNA of at least 5.5 micrograms was extracted. Turning to this clonotype: Its antigen is unknown. A junction end diverges from the germline sequence, so it may reflect a read error.

A J-beta primer mix and a sample-barcoded 5' primer were used in a second PCR of roughly 6 to 11 cycles. MiXCR, applied by TCRdb to the 5' RACE reads, yields one record per CDR3 protein. The sample yields 1.8 million or so distinct CDR3 sequences, about two fifths seen once. Study-wide results and caveats: Estimated diversity across one million T cells was deemed an underestimate. Samples with more naive T cells showed higher observed beta diversity. Per-million-T-cell TCR beta diversity fell roughly linearly with age.

The chain recombines TRBV7-3 with TRBJ2-4, with 7 bases that match TRBD1. This clonotype was obtained from a human donor in good health. Source material: blood. CDR3 DNA sequence: TGTGACAGCTCGAAGACAGGGACGAACATTCAGTACTTC. Translation: CDSSKTGTNIQYF.